This TCR beta chain stems from a study of cytomegalovirus exposure and HLA in healthy donors. Study-level findings and limits: A later analysis found TCR association rates differed by HLA locus, highest for DRB1 and lowest for HLA-C.

As to this clone: Antigen unknown.

PCR used 60 Vbeta primers and 13 Jbeta primers. Here immunoSEQ multiplex PCR was the method, and the copy in TCRdb shows in-frame clones only, minus some. The sample lists fewer than 80,000 clones, over 60% occurring once. Trimming removed 1 base from V and 4 bases from J, with 10 bases in between. Germline CDR1 is SSHAT and CDR2 is FNYEAQ (reference sequence). This CDR3 comprises 14 residues. The sequence derives from a man in his fifties or sixties in good health and CMV-seropositive. The chain combines TRBV7-7 with TRBJ2-5; D might be TRBD2 (6 bases). Sequenced: PBMCs. The CDR3 nucleotides are TGTGCCAGCAGCTTAGATTGGGGAGGAGAGACCCAGTACTTC. This encodes CASSLDWGGETQYF.